Presented here are 2 T cell receptor beta chains from one specimen sequenced in a study of T cell changes during pregnancy in multiple sclerosis. This table comes from immunoSEQ multiplex PCR, and its TCRdb copy is limited to in-frame clones, with some not included. The sample holds 50,000 to 75,000 clones; more than 85% are singletons and the top ten take 2.6%. The sample was CD8+ T cells from peripheral blood mononuclear cells, taken in the third trimester of pregnancy. Source of these receptors: a female donor with multiple sclerosis, enrolled in a pregnancy study.

V gene TRBV27 combines with J gene TRBJ1-5; 9 nucleotides align to TRBD1. This CDR3 spans 15 amino acids. Germline trimming cut 5 bases from V and 7 bases from J; bases unmatched to any gene: 9. CDR1 and CDR2 from the germline V gene are MNHEY and SMNVEV (reference sequence). The CDR3 DNA reads as TGTGCCAGCAGTCAGGGACAGGGAGGTGGACAGCCCCAGCATTTT. Translated, it gives CASSQGQGGGQPQHF.

The gene calls are TRBV27 and TRBJ2-7, with D possibly being TRBD1 (6 bases). Germline values: CDR1 MNHEY, CDR2 SMNVEV (reference sequence). V lost 6 bases to trimming and J lost 1 base, with 13 bases between them. The CDR3 totals 14 residues. The CDR3 nucleotides are TGTGCCAGCAGGTTTACAGGGAGTTCCTACGAGCAGTACTTC. Its translation is CASRFTGSSYEQYF.